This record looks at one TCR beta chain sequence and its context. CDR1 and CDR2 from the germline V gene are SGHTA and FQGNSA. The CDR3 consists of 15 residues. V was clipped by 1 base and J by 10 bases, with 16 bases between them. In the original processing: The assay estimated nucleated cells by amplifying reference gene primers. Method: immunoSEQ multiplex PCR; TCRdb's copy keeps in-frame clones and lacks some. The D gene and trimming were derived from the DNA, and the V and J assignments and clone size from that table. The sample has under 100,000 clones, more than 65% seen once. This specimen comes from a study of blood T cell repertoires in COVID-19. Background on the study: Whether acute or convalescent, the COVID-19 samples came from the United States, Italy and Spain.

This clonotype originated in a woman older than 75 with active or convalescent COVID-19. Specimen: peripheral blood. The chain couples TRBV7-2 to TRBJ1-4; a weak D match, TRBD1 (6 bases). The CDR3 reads CASSLDRVVEVKLFF. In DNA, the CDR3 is TGTGCCAGCAGCTTAGACAGGGTGGTGGAAGTAAAACTGTTTTTT.